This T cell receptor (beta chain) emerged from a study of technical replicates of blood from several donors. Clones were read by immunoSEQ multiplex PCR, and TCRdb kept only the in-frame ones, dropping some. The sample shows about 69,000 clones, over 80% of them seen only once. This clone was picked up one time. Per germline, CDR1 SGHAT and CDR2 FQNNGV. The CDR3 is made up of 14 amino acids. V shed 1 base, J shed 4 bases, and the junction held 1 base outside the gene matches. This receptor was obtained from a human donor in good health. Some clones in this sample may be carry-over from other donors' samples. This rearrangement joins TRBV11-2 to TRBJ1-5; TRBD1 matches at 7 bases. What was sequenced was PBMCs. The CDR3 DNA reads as TGTGCCAGCAGCTTAGGGACAGGAAATCAGCCCCAGCATTTT. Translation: CASSLGTGNQPQHF.